The 10 T cell receptor beta chains reported below all come from one sample, sequenced in a study of T cells in Graves' hyperthyroidism and ophthalmopathy. Amplification targeted TCR beta CDR3 regions from RNA transcripts. In the first-round RT-PCR of the TCR CDR3, the HTBI primer set was used. Via MiXCR, TCRdb re-called the multiplex PCR reads, giving one row per CDR3 protein. The sample holds a few hundred thousand distinct CDR3 sequences, about 15% seen once. Sample: blood. The source of these receptors is a woman aged 25 to 39 with Graves' hyperthyroidism.

This clonotype was seen only a few times. This chain joins TRBV24-1 and TRBJ2-1; 11 positions match TRBD2. V dropped 10 bases and J dropped 9; count of bases not matched to a gene: 10. CDR1 is KGHDR, CDR2 SFDVKD, per germline. This CDR3 region has 14 residues. Here the CDR3 reads CATSVAGGPGEQFF. For the CDR3, the DNA is TGTGCCACTTCTGTAGCGGGAGGGCCAGGTGAGCAGTTCTTC.

This clonotype has a count of ten or more. The V call is TRBV7-9, the J call TRBJ1-2; 8 bases align to TRBD1. J lost 5 bases, V lost 4 bases, and 9 bases had no gene match. Looked up from germline, CDR1 is SEHNR and CDR2 is FQNEAQ (reference sequence). CDR3 length equals 15 residues. The CDR3 here is CASSYPTGVGYGYTF. The CDR3, as DNA: TGTGCCAGCAGCTACCCGACAGGGGTTGGGTATGGCTACACCTTC.

The gene calls are TRBV27 and TRBJ1-3; no clear D. Germline V gene lookup returns CDR1 MNHEY and CDR2 SMNVEV (reference sequence). Trimming took 6 bases from V and 0 from J, leaving 6 bases between them. The CDR3 loop spans 13 amino acids. CDR3 nucleotide sequence: TGTGCCAGCAGCCCTAACTCTGGAAACACCATATATTTT. It codes for CASSPNSGNTIYF.

This clonotype was found a few times. This chain links TRBV27 with TRBJ2-7, with 8 bases matching TRBD2. Germline CDR1 reads MNHEY; CDR2 reads SMNVEV (reference sequence). This CDR3 has 16 amino acids. V gave up 9 bases and J gave up 3 bases; unmatched junction bases: 16. The chain's CDR3 is CASSLGGTSGIYEQYF. For the CDR3, the DNA is TGTGCCAGTTCTTTGGGGGGGACTAGTGGAATCTACGAGCAGTACTTC.

This clonotype was recorded a few times. This chain connects TRBV5-1 to TRBJ2-7; tentative D call: TRBD2 (7 bases). The length of the CDR3 is 16 residues. From germline, CDR1 is SGHRS and CDR2 YFSETQ. Trimming stripped 2 bases from V and 4 bases from J, with 19 bases between. The CDR3 spells CASSFPGGAPPYEQYF. In nucleotides, the CDR3 is TGCGCCAGCAGCTTTCCGGGGGGCGCGCCGCCATACGAGCAGTACTTC.

This clonotype occurred many times. This chain connects TRBV7-3 to TRBJ1-1, with 7 bases fitting TRBD1. V was clipped by 5 bases and J by 3 bases; unmatched bases: 9. From germline, CDR1 is SGHTA and CDR2 FQGTGA. The CDR3 has 15 amino acids. CDR3 loop: CASSPQGGTHTEAFF. The CDR3 DNA is TGTGCCAGCAGCCCTCAGGGGGGGACGCACACTGAAGCTTTCTTT.

This clonotype has only a few counts. V is TRBV6-2 or TRBV6-3 and J is TRBJ1-2; D may be TRBD1 (5 bases). CDR1 MNHEY and CDR2 SVGEGT come from the germline V gene. Trimming cost V 7 bases and J 5 bases, with 17 bases left between them. This CDR3 is built from 14 residues. The CDR3 sequence: CASNPAGRSYGYTF. The DNA of the CDR3 is TGTGCCAGCAACCCGGCGGGGCGCAGTTATGGCTACACCTTC.

This clonotype was picked up many times. This chain connects TRBV28 to TRBJ1-1; tentatively, D is TRBD1 (5 bases). V was trimmed by 5 bases and J by 3 bases, leaving 16 bases between them. The germline V gene encodes CDR1 MDHEN and CDR2 SYDVKM. CDR3 length equals 15 residues. In DNA form, the CDR3 reads TGTGCCAGCAGTGCACTGGGGACGTGGGACACTGAAGCTTTCTTT. Translated: CASSALGTWDTEAFF.

In this sample, this clonotype turned up many times. The chain is built from TRBV5-1 and TRBJ2-7; TRBD1 might be the D (6 bases). The germline gives CDR1 SGHRS, CDR2 YFSETQ. With 2 bases removed from V and 3 bases from J, the gap between germline ends came to 12 bases. This CDR3 is 14 amino acids long. This CDR3 reads CASSFYRVGYEQYF. The CDR3 nucleotides are TGCGCCAGCAGCTTTTACAGGGTGGGCTACGAGCAGTACTTC.

This clonotype came up a few times. V gene TRBV6-5 combines with J gene TRBJ1-5; D not certain. The germline V and J ends were trimmed by 0 bases and 2 bases, with 14 bases remaining between them. Germline CDR1 reads MNHEY; CDR2 reads SVGAGI. This CDR3 region has 17 residues. The CDR3 protein is CASSYSSLKSGNQPQHF. CDR3 sequence (DNA): TGTGCCAGCAGTTACTCGAGTCTGAAATCGGGCAATCAGCCCCAGCATTTT.